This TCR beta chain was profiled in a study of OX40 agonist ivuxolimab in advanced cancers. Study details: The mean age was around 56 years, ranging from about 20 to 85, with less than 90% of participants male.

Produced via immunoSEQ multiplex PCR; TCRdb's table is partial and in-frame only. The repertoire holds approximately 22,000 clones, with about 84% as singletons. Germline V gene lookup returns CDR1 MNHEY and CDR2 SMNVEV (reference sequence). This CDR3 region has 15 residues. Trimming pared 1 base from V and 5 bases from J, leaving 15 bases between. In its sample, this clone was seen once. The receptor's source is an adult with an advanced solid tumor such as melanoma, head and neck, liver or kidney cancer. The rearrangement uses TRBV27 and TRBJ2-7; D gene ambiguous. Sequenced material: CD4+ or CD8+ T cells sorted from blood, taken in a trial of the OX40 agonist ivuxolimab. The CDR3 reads CASSLYPPHKHEQYF. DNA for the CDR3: TGTGCCAGCAGTTTATACCCTCCTCATAAGCACGAGCAGTACTTC.